These 4 T cell receptor beta chains were all obtained from the same sample, sequenced in a study of blood T cell repertoires in COVID-19. Assay used: immunoSEQ multiplex PCR; TCRdb lists only in-frame clones, some missing. The table lists about 320,000 clones, approximately 88% of them singletons. The specimen sequenced was PBMCs or T cells enriched from blood (not recorded which). These receptors were obtained from a man aged 25 to 40 who had recovered from COVID-19.

This clone appeared a few times. The chain carries TRBV27 and TRBJ2-2; tentatively, D is TRBD2 (5 bases). Germline V gives CDR1 MNHEY, CDR2 SMNVEV (reference sequence). V was shortened by 10 bases and J by 4 bases, with 13 bases between the two germline ends. This CDR3 is built from 13 residues. This CDR3 is CATSLASTGELFF. CDR3 sequence (DNA): TGTGCCACCTCTTTAGCGTCCACCGGGGAGCTGTTTTTT.

The J gene is TRBJ1-1, the V gene TRBV6-5; 9 nucleotides agree with TRBD1. Germline CDR1 and CDR2: MNHEY and SVGAGI. The CDR3 is 15 residues long. With 7 bases clipped from V and 1 base from J, the junction kept 7 bases outside the gene matches. The CDR3 DNA sequence: TGTGCCAGCACCCCAATACAGGGGGCGAACACTGAAGCTTTCTTT. Translated, it gives CASTPIQGANTEAFF.

The DNA of the CDR3 is TGTGCCAGCAGTGTAACGCCCGGGTTCACCTACGAGCAGTACTTC. Translating gives CASSVTPGFTYEQYF. The J gene is TRBJ2-7, the V gene TRBV2; D uncertain. Germline V gene data show CDR1 as SNHLY and CDR2 as FYNNEI. The V end lost 4 bases, the J end lost 2 bases, and 15 bases lay between the germline ends. The CDR3 length is 15 residues.

The chain combines TRBV24-1 with TRBJ1-1, with TRBD1 identical over 8 bases. The J segment lost 2 bases and the V segment lost 4 bases, leaving 8 bases of the junction unmatched. Germline V lookup: CDR1 KGHDR, CDR2 SFDVKD. This CDR3 contains 16 residues. The DNA of the CDR3 is TGTGCCACCAGTGACCCAGGGACAGGACCTAACACTGAAGCTTTCTTT. It encodes CATSDPGTGPNTEAFF.